This T cell receptor beta chain originates from a study of T cells after yellow fever vaccination (dated by TCRdb to between 2018 and 2021). Describing the broader study: Memory subsets (EM, EMRA, CM and Tscm) were sorted on a BD FACS Aria III using CD3, CD45RA, CCR7 and CD95 staining. The SMART-Seq v4 Ultra Low Input RNA kit was used to prepare libraries from fractions with low cell numbers. To follow T-cell clones before and after both primary and booster YFV17D yellow fever vaccination, bulk TCR alpha and beta repertoires underwent longitudinal sequencing. Two healthy male donors, one aged 18 to 30 and one aged 30 to 40 years, made up the cohort. Blood was collected at multiple timepoints before and after primary and secondary immunization, and bulk PBMC replicates and cell subsets were isolated. Memory subsets were sorted on days 0, 15 and 45 and at 18 months following primary vaccination, and on days 0, 15 and 45 following the 30-year booster.

The germline V gene sets CDR1 to MNHEY and CDR2 to SVGAGI. The CDR3 measures 14 amino acids from cysteine to phenylalanine. Here the CDR3 DNA is all that survives: 42 bases in frame from base 1. V gives up 1 base and J gives up 3 bases, and the segment between their germline ends measures 10 bases. The research as a whole found: Most clones expanded after primary vaccination were re-detected after the booster (almost 97% of CD4 and 88% of CD8), suggesting broad memory maintenance. A small share of clonotypes was detected in both CD4 and CD8 compartments, with the overlap likely arising from convergent recombination. The secondary T-cell response was found to be weaker but faster than the primary response, with a peak reached on day 5 rather than on day 15. Because the study included only two donors, the extent to which the findings can be generalized is limited. In the sorted memory subsets on day 0, nearly all vaccine-responding clonotypes were below the level of detection. Computational filtering was required because FACS-sorted repertoires could contain abundant contaminating clonotypes from the bulk population.

A remark on this clonotype: Nothing much larger sits one base from this clone, and base qualities are not available.

In light of the paper, this sample's treatment or condition label describes: live attenuated yellow fever vaccine strain. A standard Ficoll-Paque protocol was used to isolate PBMCs from peripheral blood. RNA from sorted memory subsets was extracted with the RNeasy Micro Kit. Synthesis of TCR cDNA relied on 5'RACE template switching, a step that introduced a universal primer site along with unique molecular identifiers. Priming of cDNA synthesis was performed from both the TCR alpha and TCR beta constant segments. Library amplification used two PCR steps, and the second PCR step added sample barcodes and sequencing adapters. Sequencing of libraries was done on Illumina HiSeq 2500 (2x100 bp) or NovaSeq (2x150 bp). Per the authors' processing: MIGEC handled demultiplexing of reads and collapsing into UMI consensus sequences, while MiXCR performed V(D)J alignment. Clonotypes responding to the vaccine were identified with edgeR on replicate PBMC samples, with the criteria of FDR below 0.01 and a log2 fold change above 5 up to day 15. Each bulk clonotype was labeled CD4 or CD8 based on which sequenced repertoire, CD4 or CD8, contained the clonotype at higher abundance. To estimate the distribution of each clone across memory phenotypes, clonotype frequencies in memory subsets were weighted by FACS-sorted cell numbers. TCRdb redid the processing of the public reads, applying fastp at Q25 and MiXCR, and retained in-frame beta chains. Every CDR3 protein is listed once, alongside the most common genes and DNA of its rows. These V and J calls originate from TCRdb's pipeline instead of the authors' own analysis. The sample table contains about 4,500 distinct CDR3 sequences; only one count was recorded for 7.8% of them. Clones ranked in the top ten supply about three fifths of the sample.

The TCR sequence derives from a man between 18 and 35 years old who received the YFV17D yellow fever vaccine. Sequences were derived from PBMCs, either bulk or a sorted T-cell subset (CD4+, CD8+, memory, or dextramer-sorted; not recorded which), sampled roughly 47 days after the first yellow fever vaccination. This receptor chain uses TRBV6-5 and TRBJ2-7; the D assignment is uncertain and may be TRBD1 or TRBD2, with 5 bases supporting each. The CDR3 is CASSYYRGHYEQYF. The DNA reads TGTGCCAGCAGTTACTATCGGGGCCACTACGAGCAGTACTTC.